A selection of T cell receptor beta chains follows, all from one sample in a study of blood T cell repertoires in COVID-19. Only in-frame clones appear in the TCRdb table, and some are missing; sequencing was by immunoSEQ multiplex PCR. The profile shows around 290,000 clones, 88% of them singletons. The sequenced material came from PBMCs or T cells enriched from blood (not recorded which). These receptor sequences come from a woman in her sixties in a cohort exposed to, infected with or recovered from COVID-19 (not recorded which). Each CDR3 is given with its conserved first and last residue. Fields, in order: J gene, D gene, clone size, V gene, CDR3 DNA, CDR3 protein. A D gene is named only where the DNA matches it firmly. The size entry is marked missing in some rows and otherwise reads once, few, many or a size class.

J gene: TRBJ2-5
D gene: NA
clone size: NA
V gene: TRBV7-8
CDR3 DNA: TGTGCCAGCAGCATCCAGGGAAGAAGCCTAGAGACCCAGTACTTC
CDR3 protein: CASSIQGRSLETQYF

J gene: TRBJ2-2
D gene: TRBD2
clone size: NA
V gene: TRBV27
CDR3 DNA: TGTGCCAGCAGTTTGCGGGGGGGGTCACCGGGACTAGCGCGCACCGGGGAGCTGTTTTTT
CDR3 protein: CASSLRGGSPGLARTGELFF

J gene: TRBJ2-2
D gene: TRBD1
clone size: once
V gene: TRBV19
CDR3 DNA: TGTGCCAGTAGTACCCGGACAGGGACGAACACCGGGGAGCTGTTTTTT
CDR3 protein: CASSTRTGTNTGELFF

J gene: TRBJ2-7
D gene: TRBD1
clone size: NA
V gene: TRBV29-1
CDR3 DNA: TGCAGCGTGACCGGGACAGGGATAGGGGAGCAGTACTTC
CDR3 protein: CSVTGTGIGEQYF

J gene: TRBJ1-5
D gene: NA
clone size: NA
V gene: TRBV6-4
CDR3 DNA: TGTGCCAGCACCATCCCCCACAGGTTCGTTTATAGCAATCAGCCCCAGCATTTT
CDR3 protein: CASTIPHRFVYSNQPQHF

J gene: TRBJ2-3
D gene: NA
clone size: NA
V gene: TRBV11-2
CDR3 DNA: TGTGCCAGCAGCTACACGGGACTGCGCACAGATACGCAGTATTTT
CDR3 protein: CASSYTGLRTDTQYF

J gene: TRBJ1-6
D gene: TRBD1
clone size: once
V gene: TRBV7-9
CDR3 DNA: TGTGCCAGCAGCTTAGACAGGGGACAATCACCCCTCCACTTT
CDR3 protein: CASSLDRGQSPLHF

J gene: TRBJ1-1
D gene: NA
clone size: NA
V gene: TRBV4-2
CDR3 DNA: TGTGCCAGCACCCCACCCGGGACACCGGGTCCCGAAGCTTTCTTT
CDR3 protein: CASTPPGTPGPEAFF

J gene: TRBJ2-2
D gene: TRBD2
clone size: NA
V gene: TRBV4-2
CDR3 DNA: TGTGCCAGCAGCCAAGTGGGACTAGCGGCCAGGGGCGGGGAGCTGTTTTTT
CDR3 protein: CASSQVGLAARGGELFF

J gene: TRBJ1-1
D gene: NA
clone size: few
V gene: TRBV27
CDR3 DNA: TGTGCCAGCAGTTTCCCCGCGGAGAACACTGAAGCTTTCTTT
CDR3 protein: CASSFPAENTEAFF

J gene: TRBJ2-2
D gene: TRBD2
clone size: NA
V gene: TRBV5-1
CDR3 DNA: TGCGCCAGCGGGAGGGGAGACACCGGGGAGCTGTTTTTT
CDR3 protein: CASGRGDTGELFF

J gene: TRBJ2-1
D gene: NA
clone size: NA
V gene: TRBV11-2
CDR3 DNA: TGTGCCAGCAGCTTCAACGCAGAGGGGGGGAATGAGCAGTTCTTC
CDR3 protein: CASSFNAEGGNEQFF

J gene: TRBJ1-1
D gene: NA
clone size: NA
V gene: TRBV6-5
CDR3 DNA: TGTGCCAGCAGCCGGGGGAACGGCGGCACTGAAGCTTTCTTT
CDR3 protein: CASSRGNGGTEAFF

J gene: TRBJ1-1
D gene: NA
clone size: NA
V gene: TRBV7-3
CDR3 DNA: TGTGCCAGCAGCTTAAAACAGGGTGGACCTGAAGCTTTCTTT
CDR3 protein: CASSLKQGGPEAFF

J gene: TRBJ2-3
D gene: NA
clone size: NA
V gene: TRBV28
CDR3 DNA: TGTGCCAGCAGAACAGGGTCGCCAGATACGCAGTATTTT
CDR3 protein: CASRTGSPDTQYF